The 2 T cell receptor beta chains presented below share a single source sample, sequenced in a study of cytomegalovirus exposure and HLA in healthy donors (dated by TCRdb to 2015 to 2018). Library prep was done by the immunoSEQ multiplex PCR assay. TCRdb holds this immuneACCESS table with in-frame rearrangements only. Some clones are missing; in checked studies, unresolved V genes explain under half, and the rest has no known cause. This sample comprises about 160,000 clones, roughly 90% of them detected only once. Of the sample, about a tenth falls within the top ten clones. Sequenced sample: PBMCs. These receptors came from a woman between 18 and 30 years old in good health and CMV-seropositive.

The chain is built from TRBV5-1 and TRBJ2-5; D gene uncertain. CDR1 is SGHRS and CDR2 is YFSETQ in the germline V gene. The CDR3 totals 13 residues. V lost 2 bases and J lost 4, with 9 bases in between. The CDR3: CASSFRVGETQYF. CDR3 coding DNA: TGCGCCAGCAGCTTCCGGGTAGGAGAGACCCAGTACTTC.

This chain uses TRBV9 with TRBJ1-2, with D tentatively TRBD1 (6 bases). Germline assignment: CDR1 SGDLS and CDR2 YYNGEE. Trimming took off 0 bases at V and 8 bases at J, with 17 bases between the two ends. This CDR3 is 15 amino acids long. The CDR3 nucleotides read TGTGCCAGCAGCGTAGACTCAGGGGTTTTTAGCGGCTACACCTTC. Amino acids: CASSVDSGVFSGYTF.